The T cell receptor (beta chain) described here comes from a study of blood T cell repertoires in COVID-19. Study overall: Spain, Italy and the United States supplied samples that represented acute and convalescent COVID-19. In each case, the material was cDNA or gDNA derived from T cells, B-cell-depleted T cells, or PBMCs.

V was clipped by 4 bases and J by 0 bases, with 7 bases between them. The CDR3 loop spans 13 amino acids. CDR1 SEHNR and CDR2 FQNEAQ come from the germline V gene (reference sequence). Original handling: Amplification of reference gene primers was used by the study to estimate nucleated cell counts. Some clones are missing from TCRdb's copy, which holds only in-frame ones; the method was immunoSEQ multiplex PCR. The V and J calls and clone size are taken from that table; D and trimming were inferred from the DNA. The data hold roughly 230,000 clones, with roughly nine tenths observed a single time. The receptor was derived from a woman aged 40 to 49 who had recovered from COVID-19. Specimen: peripheral blood. The chain couples TRBV7-9 to TRBJ2-7; D unresolved. In DNA form, the CDR3 reads TGTGCCAGCAGCTACTCTACCTCCTACGAGCAGTACGTC. This sequence encodes CASSYSTSYEQYV.